These 22 T cell receptor beta chains were sequenced from one sample in a study of T cells in Graves' hyperthyroidism and ophthalmopathy. Amplification of TCR beta CDR3 regions was performed using RNA transcripts as template. First-round RT-PCR targeting the TCR CDR3 was performed with the HTBI primer set. Using its own MiXCR run on the multiplex PCR reads, TCRdb lists one record per CDR3 protein. The sample includes around 440,000 distinct CDR3 sequences, 15% to 19% of them seen just once. Sequencing input: blood. The receptors derive from a woman aged 18-29 years with Graves' hyperthyroidism.

This clonotype was counted many times. This chain uses TRBV20-1 with TRBJ2-5; no clear D gene. CDR1 is DFQATT and CDR2 is SNEGSKA in the germline V gene (reference sequence). CDR3 length: 13 residues. The V end was cut by 0 bases, the J end by 5 bases, with 10 bases between. The CDR3 here is CSARDSRSETQYF. CDR3 in DNA: TGCAGTGCTAGAGATTCTAGAAGCGAGACCCAGTACTTC.

The genes are TRBV6-1 and TRBJ2-7, with TRBD2 identical over 15 bases. The germline CDR1 and CDR2 sequences are MNHNS and SASEGT. The CDR3 runs to 18 residues. The V and J ends lost 6 bases and 2 bases, in that order; junction bases with no gene match: 11. CDR3 in DNA: TGTGCCAGCAGGTCCCGCCCGGGACTAGCGGGGGGTCCCTACGAGCAGTACTTC. It encodes CASRSRPGLAGGPYEQYF.

This chain uses TRBV6-7 with TRBJ1-3, with 7 bases matching TRBD1. TRBV6-7 is reported as an ORF; its role is uncertain. This CDR3 is 20 amino acids long. V shed 0 bases, J shed 0 bases, and the junction held 14 bases outside the gene matches. DNA for the CDR3: TGTGCCAGCAGTTACTCGAATTTAACCGGGACAGTTCTCTCTGGAAACACCATATATTTT. The encoded protein is CASSYSNLTGTVLSGNTIYF.

This chain joins TRBV5-1 and TRBJ2-7; D unresolved. The V end lost 0 bases, the J end lost 5 bases, and 6 bases lay between the germline ends. Germline loops: CDR1 SGHRS, CDR2 YFSETQ. This CDR3 contains 12 residues. CDR3 DNA sequence: TGCGCCAGCAGCTTGGCTACTGACGAGCAGTACTTC. Encoded protein: CASSLATDEQYF.

Notes on this clonotype: A much larger clone differs by one base, so this may be a read error. The chain combines TRBV7-2 with TRBJ1-5; no firm D call. The CDR3 runs 15 residues. Germline CDR1 and CDR2: SGHTA and FQGNSA. The CDR3 loop is CVSSLSHGINQPQHF. CDR3 in DNA: TGTGTCAGCAGCTTAAGTCACGGGATCAATCAGCCCCAGCATTTT.

The sample holds one count of this clonotype. The rearrangement joins TRBV6-1 to TRBJ2-3; TRBD2 matches 14 bases. The length of the CDR3 is 15 residues. V gave up 3 bases and J gave up 4 bases; unmatched junction bases: 0. Germline V gives CDR1 MNHNS, CDR2 SASEGT. CDR3 amino acids: CASSETSGGADTQYF. CDR3 DNA: TGTGCCAGCAGTGAGACTAGCGGGGGGGCAGATACGCAGTATTTT.

The table lists this clonotype with many counts. This rearrangement joins TRBV18 to TRBJ2-2; no clear D. The CDR3 length is 14 residues. V was pared by 3 bases and J by 5 bases, with 10 bases between. CDR1 and CDR2 from the germline V gene are KGHSH and LQKENI. CDR3 DNA sequence: TGTGCCAGCTCACCCATGGAGTCGACCGGGGAGCTGTTTTTT. This sequence encodes CASSPMESTGELFF.

The rearrangement uses TRBV6-1 and TRBJ2-1; either TRBD1 or TRBD2 may fit D (6 bases each). CDR3 length: 12 residues. Trimming stripped 0 bases from V and 14 bases from J, with 11 bases between. Germline CDR1 MNHNS, CDR2 SASEGT. CDR3 in amino acids: CASSEALRGEFF. CDR3 DNA sequence: TGTGCCAGCAGTGAAGCCTTGAGGGGGGAGTTCTTC.

The chain is built from TRBV6-1 and TRBJ1-1, with D unresolved. Trimming cost V 5 bases and J 4 bases, with 14 bases left between them. Germline-derived CDR1 and CDR2 are MNHNS and SASEGT. This CDR3 is 14 amino acids long. The CDR3 DNA reads TGTGCCAGCAGTCCCTGGTCCAAAGGCACTGAAGCTTTCTTT. Translating it yields CASSPWSKGTEAFF.

Ten or more counts support this clonotype. The chain uses TRBV10-3 and TRBJ2-7, with 9 bases identical to TRBD1. CDR3 length: 16 residues. Trimming at V came to 4 bases and at J to 0 bases, leaving 7 bases not matched to a gene. In germline, CDR1 is ENHRY, CDR2 SYGVKD. CDR3 DNA: TGTGCCATCAGTGGGCCCGGGACAGGGCTCTCCTACGAGCAGTACTTC. Translated: CAISGPGTGLSYEQYF.

This clonotype was seen only a few times. This chain connects TRBV4-1 to TRBJ2-1; 10 bases align to TRBD1. CDR3 length: 18 amino acids. The V segment lost 4 bases and the J segment 5 bases; nucleotides outside the gene matches: 14. From germline, CDR1 is MGHRA and CDR2 YSYEKL. CDR3 sequence: CASSPYGTGVFVDNEQFF. As DNA, the CDR3 is TGCGCCAGCAGCCCTTACGGGACAGGGGTTTTTGTGGACAATGAGCAGTTCTTC.

The sample holds many counts of this clonotype. The CDR3 sequence is CASTRGGTIYNEQFF. In DNA, the CDR3 is TGTGCCAGCACCCGGGGCGGGACGATCTACAATGAGCAGTTCTTC. The chain is built from TRBV7-8 and TRBJ2-1; D may be TRBD2 (6 bases). Trimming took 7 bases from V and 3 from J, leaving 16 bases between them. In germline, CDR1 is SGHVS, CDR2 FQNEAQ. This CDR3 has 15 amino acids.

This clonotype was found a few times. The chain employs TRBV18 and TRBJ1-5, with D maybe TRBD1 (5 bases). From germline, CDR1 is KGHSH and CDR2 LQKENI. V lost 1 base and J 4 bases, leaving 17 bases between the germline ends. This CDR3 has 17 amino acids. The CDR3 loop is CASSPRPPGPTNQPQHF. Written as DNA, the CDR3 is TGTGCCAGCTCACCACGCCCCCCGGGACCGACTAATCAGCCCCAGCATTTT.

This clonotype was counted ten times or more. J is TRBJ2-1 and V is TRBV7-3; D is unclear. Between the trimmed V and J ends, which lost 5 bases and 9 bases, there was a span of 17 bases. CDR1 is SGHTA and CDR2 is FQGTGA in the germline V gene. The CDR3 is made up of 14 amino acids. The CDR3 here is CASSPGTVRGEQFF. The CDR3 DNA reads TGTGCCAGCAGCCCAGGAACCGTGCGAGGTGAGCAGTTCTTC.

This clonotype was counted a few times. This chain links TRBV19 with TRBJ1-2; D remains ambiguous. V was clipped by 4 bases and J by 2 bases, with 17 bases between them. Germline-derived CDR1 and CDR2 are LNHDA and SQIVND (reference sequence). The CDR3 spans 16 residues. The CDR3 loop reads CASSTARHLANYGYTF. CDR3 in DNA: TGTGCCAGTAGTACAGCTCGACACTTGGCAAACTATGGCTACACCTTC.

The chain joins TRBV5-1 to TRBJ2-7, with D perhaps given as TRBD1 or TRBD2 (5 bases each). V lost 1 base to trimming and J lost 5 bases, with 10 bases between them. Germline V CDR1 and CDR2: SGHRS, YFSETQ. CDR3 length equals 13 residues. CDR3 residues: CASSLIGDHEQYF. The CDR3 DNA reads as TGCGCCAGCAGCTTGATAGGGGACCACGAGCAGTACTTC.

This clonotype turned up a few times. The V gene is TRBV19, the J gene TRBJ1-5, with D uncertain. Germline loops: CDR1 LNHDA, CDR2 SQIVND (reference sequence). Trimming pared 5 bases from V and 3 bases from J, leaving 11 bases between. The CDR3 runs to 14 residues. CDR3 residues: CASSGGHDNQPQHF. The CDR3 DNA reads TGTGCCAGTAGTGGCGGGCATGACAATCAGCCCCAGCATTTT.

This clonotype has ten or more counts. The CDR3 coding sequence is TGTGCCAGCACCTCGACAGGGTACACTGAAGCTTTCTTT. It is translated as CASTSTGYTEAFF. This rearrangement joins TRBV28 to TRBJ1-1; 7 nucleotides match TRBD1. V was clipped by 7 bases and J by 3 bases; unmatched bases: 5. The CDR3 runs 13 residues. Germline values: CDR1 MDHEN, CDR2 SYDVKM.

This clonotype was seen repeatedly, ten times or more. V usage is TRBV20-1 and J usage is TRBJ1-1; unclear D gene. Germline CDR1 and CDR2: DFQATT and SNEGSKA (reference sequence). The V end lost 2 bases, the J end lost 1 base, and 8 bases lay between the germline ends. The CDR3 totals 13 residues. DNA for the CDR3: TGCAGTGCTAGATTCAGATCGAACACTGAAGCTTTCTTT. Translation gives CSARFRSNTEAFF.

The chain combines TRBV25-1 with TRBJ1-5, with TRBD1 identical over 7 bases. With 5 bases clipped from V and 4 bases from J, the junction kept 8 bases outside the gene matches. This CDR3 is 15 amino acids long. The germline V gene has CDR1 MGHDK and CDR2 SYGVNS. The CDR3 is CASSPIKGANQPQHF. The CDR3 DNA sequence: TGTGCCAGCAGTCCCATTAAGGGGGCAAATCAGCCCCAGCATTTT.

This clonotype was seen just once. One base away lies a much larger clone, so this may be a sequencing read error. The rearrangement links TRBV11-2 to TRBJ1-1; D is undetermined. The CDR3 contains 15 residues. Germline lookup yields CDR1 SGHAT and CDR2 FQNNGV. Trimming removed 6 bases at V and 0 bases at J, with 14 bases between. CDR3 residues: CASSLFPIVNTEAFF. The CDR3 coding sequence is TGTGCCAGCAGTTTATTCCCGATAGTGAACACTGAAGCTTTCTTT.

This clonotype was seen repeatedly, ten times or more. The gene calls are TRBV6-1 and TRBJ2-1; 9 bases match TRBD2. Germline-derived CDR1 and CDR2 are MNHNS and SASEGT. CDR3 length equals 17 residues. The V gene end was trimmed by 7 bases and the J gene end by 4 bases; junction bases not matched to a gene: 14. CDR3 bases: TGTGCCAGCACCTTGAAATATAGCGGGAGTTGGTACAATGAGCAGTTCTTC. Residues: CASTLKYSGSWYNEQFF.